This T cell receptor (beta chain) stems from a study of T cell responses to AZD1222 COVID-19 vaccine. Study in general: Second doses at about 4 or about 12 weeks were pooled.

CDR1 and CDR2 from the germline V gene are SQVTM and ANQGSEA. The length of the CDR3 is 14 residues. Trimming pared 6 bases from V and 5 bases from J, leaving 19 bases between. Assay used: immunoSEQ multiplex PCR; TCRdb lists only in-frame clones, some missing. The data contain approximately 150,000 clones, roughly 92% of them singletons. Points on this clone: No antigen is known for it.

General study points: Donors were mostly white British, more females; clonal diversity possibly underestimated.

This TCR was recovered from an adult in good health. This rearrangement joins TRBV29-1 to TRBJ1-1, with D possibly TRBD1 on 6 matching bases. Sequenced here: peripheral blood, sampled on day 0 of AZD1222 vaccination. This CDR3 reads CSVRGRGDRTEAFF. DNA of the CDR3: TGCAGCGTCCGGGGCAGGGGCGATCGGACTGAAGCTTTCTTT.